This T cell receptor (beta chain) was obtained from a study of human T cells and chemical hapten exposure. Broader study findings: Large CDR3 similarity clusters arose significantly more often from expanded TCRs than from controls.

Time point here: patch test 2, 6 weeks after DPC sensitization. Treatment of the sample: therapeutic diphenylcyclopropenone sensitization with weekly scalp DPC. TCRdb passed the RACE reads through MiXCR, listing each CDR3 protein once. The table shows approximately 120,000 distinct CDR3 sequences, with about a tenth occurring only once. A remark on this clonotype: Its specificity is unknown. This could be a read error, since a much larger clone is one nucleotide away.

The CDR3 covers 17 residues. Germline V gives CDR1 SGHTA, CDR2 FQGNSA. The starting material was whole blood, obtained in connection with sensitization to the hapten diphenylcyclopropenone (DPC). The receptor's source is a woman between 40 and 50 years old with alopecia areata. Some clones in this sample may be carry-over from other donors' samples. The chain is built from TRBV7-2 and TRBJ1-1, with no clear D. The CDR3 DNA is TGTTCCAGCAGCTTAGCGGTGATGGCAGGCCGGAACACTGAAGCTTTCTTT. It is translated as CSSSLAVMAGRNTEAFF.